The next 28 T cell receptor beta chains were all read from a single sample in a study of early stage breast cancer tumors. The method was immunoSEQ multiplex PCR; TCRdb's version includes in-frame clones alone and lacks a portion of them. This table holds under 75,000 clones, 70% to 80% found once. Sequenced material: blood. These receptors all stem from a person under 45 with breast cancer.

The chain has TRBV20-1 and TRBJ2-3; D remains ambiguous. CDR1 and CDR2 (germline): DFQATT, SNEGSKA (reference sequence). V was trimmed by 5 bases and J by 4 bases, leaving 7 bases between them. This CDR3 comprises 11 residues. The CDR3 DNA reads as TGCAGTGCTCAGCGTCCAGATACGCAGTATTTT. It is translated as CSAQRPDTQYF.

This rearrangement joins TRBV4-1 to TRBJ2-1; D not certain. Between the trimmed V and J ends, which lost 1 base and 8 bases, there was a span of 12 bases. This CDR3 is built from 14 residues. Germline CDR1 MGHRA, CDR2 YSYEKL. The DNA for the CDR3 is TGCGCCAGCAGCCAAGGGATGGGTCGGGATGAGCAGTTCTTC. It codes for CASSQGMGRDEQFF.

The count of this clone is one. The chain's CDR3 is CASSQDREGQPQHF. The CDR3 nucleotides are TGCGCCAGCAGCCAAGACAGGGAGGGCCAGCCCCAGCATTTT. This chain links TRBV4-1 with TRBJ1-5; tentative D call: TRBD1 (5 bases). The length of the CDR3 is 14 residues. V shed 0 bases and J shed 7 bases, with 10 bases lying between them. Germline V gene sequence: CDR1 MGHRA, CDR2 YSYEKL.

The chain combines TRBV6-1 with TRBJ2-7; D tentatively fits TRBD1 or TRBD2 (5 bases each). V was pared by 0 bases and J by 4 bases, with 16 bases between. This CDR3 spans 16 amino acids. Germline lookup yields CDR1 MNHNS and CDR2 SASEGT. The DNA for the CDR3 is TGTGCCAGCAGTGAAGCGGTCCCCAGGGCGGGTTACGAGCAGTACTTC. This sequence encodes CASSEAVPRAGYEQYF.

The CDR3 protein is CASSAYGYTF. DNA of the CDR3: TGTGCCTCCTCGGCTTATGGCTACACCTTC. This chain joins TRBV30 and TRBJ1-2, with unresolved D. V was cut by 7 bases and J by 5 bases, with 8 bases left in between. Germline-derived CDR1 and CDR2 are GTSNPN and SVGIG (reference sequence). CDR3 length equals 10 residues.

In DNA, the CDR3 is TGTGCCACCCCGAACGCAGATACGCAGTATTTT. Protein product: CATPNADTQYF. This chain uses TRBV2 with TRBJ2-3; D remains ambiguous. The CDR3 spans 11 residues. Between the trimmed V and J ends, which lost 10 bases and 4 bases, there was a span of 9 bases. Germline V gene data show CDR1 as SNHLY and CDR2 as FYNNEI.

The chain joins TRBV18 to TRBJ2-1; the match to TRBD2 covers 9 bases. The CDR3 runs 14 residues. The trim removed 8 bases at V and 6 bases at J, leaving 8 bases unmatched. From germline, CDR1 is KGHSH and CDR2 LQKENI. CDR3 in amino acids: CASTPSGNFNEQFF. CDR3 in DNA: TGTGCCAGCACCCCTAGCGGGAATTTCAATGAGCAGTTCTTC.

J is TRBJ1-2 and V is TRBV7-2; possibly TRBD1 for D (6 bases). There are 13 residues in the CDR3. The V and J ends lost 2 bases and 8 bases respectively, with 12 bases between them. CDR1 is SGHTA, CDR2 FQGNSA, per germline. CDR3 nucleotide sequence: TGTGCCAGCAGCTTAAACAGGGAGCAAGGCTACACCTTC. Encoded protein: CASSLNREQGYTF.

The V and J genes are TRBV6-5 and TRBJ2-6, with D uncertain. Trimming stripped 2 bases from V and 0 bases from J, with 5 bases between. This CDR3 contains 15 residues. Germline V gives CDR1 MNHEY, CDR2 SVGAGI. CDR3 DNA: TGTGCCAGCAGTTACGAGAGCTCTGGGGCCAACGTCCTGACTTTC. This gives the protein CASSYESSGANVLTF.

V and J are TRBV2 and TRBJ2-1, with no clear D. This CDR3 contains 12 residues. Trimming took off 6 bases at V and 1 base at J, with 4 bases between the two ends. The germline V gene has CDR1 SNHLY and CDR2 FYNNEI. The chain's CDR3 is CASRGSYNEQFF. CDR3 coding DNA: TGTGCCAGCAGGGGATCCTACAATGAGCAGTTCTTC.

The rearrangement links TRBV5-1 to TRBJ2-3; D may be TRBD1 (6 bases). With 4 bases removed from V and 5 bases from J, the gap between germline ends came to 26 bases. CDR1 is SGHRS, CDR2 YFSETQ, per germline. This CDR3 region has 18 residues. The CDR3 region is CASSGGLRQATSKDTQYF. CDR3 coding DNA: TGCGCCAGCAGCGGGGGCCTTCGGCAGGCGACTTCGAAAGATACGCAGTATTTT. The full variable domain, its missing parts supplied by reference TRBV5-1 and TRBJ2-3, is KAGVTQTPRYLIKTRGQQVTLSCSPISGHRSVSWYQQTPGQGLQFLFEYFSETQRNKGNFPGRFSGRQFSNSRSEMNVSTLELGDSALYLCASSGGLRQATSKDTQYFGPGTRLTVL.

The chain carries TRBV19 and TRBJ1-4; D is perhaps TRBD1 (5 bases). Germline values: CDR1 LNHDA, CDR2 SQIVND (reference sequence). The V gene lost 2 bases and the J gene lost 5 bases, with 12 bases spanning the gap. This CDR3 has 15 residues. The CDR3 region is CASSISGATNEKLFF. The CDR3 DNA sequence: TGTGCCAGTAGTATAAGTGGGGCTACCAATGAAAAACTGTTTTTT. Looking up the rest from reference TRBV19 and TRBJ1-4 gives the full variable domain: DGGITQSPKYLFRKEGQNVTLSCEQNLNHDAMYWYRQDPGQGLRLIYYSQIVNDFQKGDIAEGYSVSREKKESFPLTVTSAQKNPTAFYLCASSISGATNEKLFFGSGTQLSVL.

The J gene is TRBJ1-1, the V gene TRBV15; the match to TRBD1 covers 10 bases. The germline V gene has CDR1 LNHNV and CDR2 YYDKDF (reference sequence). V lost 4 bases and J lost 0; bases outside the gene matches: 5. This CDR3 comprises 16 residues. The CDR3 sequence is CATSKGQGSMNTEAFF. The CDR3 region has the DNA TGTGCCACCAGCAAGGGACAGGGGTCGATGAACACTGAAGCTTTCTTT.

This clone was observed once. In nucleotides, the CDR3 is TGTGCCTGGAGGGGTGGGGTCTACGAGCAGTACTTC. This codes for CAWRGGVYEQYF. The rearrangement uses TRBV30 and TRBJ2-7; D is unclear. CDR3 length: 12 amino acids. Trimming pared 3 bases from V and 3 bases from J, leaving 9 bases between. Germline lookup yields CDR1 GTSNPN and CDR2 SVGIG (reference sequence).

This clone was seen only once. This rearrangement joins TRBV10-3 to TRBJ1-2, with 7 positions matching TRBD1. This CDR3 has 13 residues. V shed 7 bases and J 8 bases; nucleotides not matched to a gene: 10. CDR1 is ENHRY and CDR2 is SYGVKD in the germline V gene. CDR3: CAITGTDRGGYTF. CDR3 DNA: TGTGCCATCACCGGGACAGATCGGGGAGGCTACACCTTC.

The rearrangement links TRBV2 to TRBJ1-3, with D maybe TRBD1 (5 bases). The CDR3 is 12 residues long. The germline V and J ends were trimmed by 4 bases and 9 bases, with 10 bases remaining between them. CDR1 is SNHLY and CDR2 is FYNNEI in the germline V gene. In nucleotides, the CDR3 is TGTGCCAGCAGTGGAACCGGGGGCACCATATATTTT. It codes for CASSGTGGTIYF.

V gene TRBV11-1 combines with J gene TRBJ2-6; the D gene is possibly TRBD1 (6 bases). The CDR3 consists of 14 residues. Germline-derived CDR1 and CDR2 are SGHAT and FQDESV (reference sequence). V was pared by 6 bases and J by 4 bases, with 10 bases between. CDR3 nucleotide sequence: TGTGCCAGCAGGGACAGTGCGGGGGCCAACGTCCTGACTTTC. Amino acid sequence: CASRDSAGANVLTF.

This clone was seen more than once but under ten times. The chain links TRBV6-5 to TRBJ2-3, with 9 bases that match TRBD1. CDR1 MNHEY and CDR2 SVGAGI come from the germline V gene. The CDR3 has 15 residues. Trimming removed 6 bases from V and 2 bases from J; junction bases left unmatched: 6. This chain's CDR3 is CASSPGTGHTDTQYF. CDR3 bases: TGTGCCAGCAGCCCCGGGACAGGGCACACAGATACGCAGTATTTT.

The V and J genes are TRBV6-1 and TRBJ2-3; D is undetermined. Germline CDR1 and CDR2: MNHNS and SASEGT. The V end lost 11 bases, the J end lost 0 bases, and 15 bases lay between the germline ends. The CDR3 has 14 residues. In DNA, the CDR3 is TGTGCCTCAACGGGCATGTTTAGCACAGATACGCAGTATTTT. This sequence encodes CASTGMFSTDTQYF.

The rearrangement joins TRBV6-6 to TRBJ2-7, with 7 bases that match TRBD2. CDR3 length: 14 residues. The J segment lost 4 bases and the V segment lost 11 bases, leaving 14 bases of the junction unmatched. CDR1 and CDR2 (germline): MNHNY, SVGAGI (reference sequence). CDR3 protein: CAVSDQRDRYEQYF. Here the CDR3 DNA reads TGTGCCGTCTCAGACCAGCGGGATAGGTACGAGCAGTACTTC.

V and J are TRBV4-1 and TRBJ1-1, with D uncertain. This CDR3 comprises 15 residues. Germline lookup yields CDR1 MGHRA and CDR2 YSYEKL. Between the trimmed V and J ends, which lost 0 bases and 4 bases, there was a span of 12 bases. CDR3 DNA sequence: TGCGCCAGCAGCCAAGATGGAGTCGATGCCACTGAAGCTTTCTTT. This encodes CASSQDGVDATEAFF.

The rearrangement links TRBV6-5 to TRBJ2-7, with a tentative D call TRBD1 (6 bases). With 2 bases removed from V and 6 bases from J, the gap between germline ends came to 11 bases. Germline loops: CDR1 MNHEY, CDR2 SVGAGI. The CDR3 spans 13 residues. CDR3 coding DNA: TGTGCCAGCAGTTACCCACCAGGGGTCGAGCAGTACTTC. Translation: CASSYPPGVEQYF.

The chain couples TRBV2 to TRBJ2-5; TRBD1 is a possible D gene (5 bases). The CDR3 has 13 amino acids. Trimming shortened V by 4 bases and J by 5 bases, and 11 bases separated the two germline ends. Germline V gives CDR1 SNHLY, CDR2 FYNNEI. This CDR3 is CASSVAGMETQYF. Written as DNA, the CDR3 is TGTGCCAGCAGTGTTGCAGGGATGGAGACCCAGTACTTC.

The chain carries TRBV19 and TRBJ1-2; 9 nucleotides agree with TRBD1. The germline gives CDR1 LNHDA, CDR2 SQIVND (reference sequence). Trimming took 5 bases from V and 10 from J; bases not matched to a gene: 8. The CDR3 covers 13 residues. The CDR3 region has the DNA TGTGCCAGTAGTGGATCGGGACAGGGAGTCTACACCTTC. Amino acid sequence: CASSGSGQGVYTF.

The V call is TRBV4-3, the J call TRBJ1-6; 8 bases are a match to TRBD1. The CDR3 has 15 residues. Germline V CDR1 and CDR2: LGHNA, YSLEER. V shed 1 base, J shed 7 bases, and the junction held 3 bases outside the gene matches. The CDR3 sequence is CASSQARTGNSPLHF. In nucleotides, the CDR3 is TGCGCCAGCAGCCAAGCCCGGACAGGGAATTCACCCCTCCACTTT.

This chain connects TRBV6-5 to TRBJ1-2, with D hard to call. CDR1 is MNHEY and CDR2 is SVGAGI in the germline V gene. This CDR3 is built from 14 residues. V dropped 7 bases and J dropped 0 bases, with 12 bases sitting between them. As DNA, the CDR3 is TGTGCCAGCATTATGAGCCCGGCTAACTATGGCTACACCTTC. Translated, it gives CASIMSPANYGYTF.

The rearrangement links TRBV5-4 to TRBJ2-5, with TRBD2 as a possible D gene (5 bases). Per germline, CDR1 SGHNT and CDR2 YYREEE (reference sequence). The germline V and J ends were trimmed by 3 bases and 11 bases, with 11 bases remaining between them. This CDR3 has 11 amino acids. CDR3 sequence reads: CASSSLREQYF. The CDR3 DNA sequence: TGTGCCAGCAGCTCCCTAAGGGAGCAGTACTTC.

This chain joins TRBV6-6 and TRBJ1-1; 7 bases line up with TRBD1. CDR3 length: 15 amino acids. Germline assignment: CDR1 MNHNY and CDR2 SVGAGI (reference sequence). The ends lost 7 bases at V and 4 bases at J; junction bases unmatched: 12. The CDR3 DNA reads TGTGCCAGCATTAAAAATGACAGGGCCGGCACTGAAGCTTTCTTT. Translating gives CASIKNDRAGTEAFF.